The clone carrying this T cell receptor beta chain was observed many times. Its antigen is as yet unknown. These data are taken from a study of CD8 T cells in ankylosing spondylitis. Study observations and caveats: Reports say disease-linked clones showed up significantly more in matched ankylosing spondylitis synovial fluid. The study identified a TCR beta motif of several highly homologous variants that appeared characteristic of ankylosing spondylitis blood. A CD8+ phenotype characterized the disease-linked clones, which were relatively rare in peripheral blood.

Making the TCR beta libraries involved quantitative 5'-RACE with molecular barcodes. Each CDR3 protein gets one entry after TCRdb re-called the 5' RACE reads with MiXCR. The top ten hold just over 6.5% of the sample, which has hundreds of thousands of distinct CDR3 sequences, roughly 24% seen once. V lost 0 bases and J 6 bases, leaving 18 bases between the germline ends. This CDR3 comprises 17 residues. Germline V CDR1 and CDR2: LGHNA, YSLEER. The rearrangement links TRBV4-3 to TRBJ2-1; tentative D call: TRBD2 (5 bases). The TCR was taken from a male donor with ankylosing spondylitis or in good health (not recorded which). Sequencing input: blood, either unsorted or a sorted T cell fraction (not recorded which). CDR3 region: CASSQESGPLRPNEQFF. CDR3 coding DNA: TGCGCCAGCAGCCAAGAAAGCGGACCATTGAGGCCCAATGAGCAGTTCTTC.